This section outlines one T cell receptor (beta chain) sequence together with its context. Antigen unknown. V lost 4 bases to trimming and J lost 0 bases; unmatched junction nucleotides: 6. The V gene's germline CDR1 is SEHNR and CDR2 FQNEAQ (reference sequence). This CDR3 is 15 amino acids long. This specimen comes from a study of T-cell reconstitution after alpha-beta-depleted transplantation in children. Notes on the study in general: For some patients, TCRbeta diversity was high at day 60 because of recipient T cells and thymic progenitors that survived.

Library preparation (for TCRbeta) was performed with unique molecular identifiers. TCRdb re-called the PCR reads through MiXCR, storing one row per CDR3 protein. Here the sample spans around 800,000 distinct CDR3 sequences, roughly 15% being singletons. This rearrangement joins TRBV7-9 to TRBJ2-7; 7 nucleotides agree with TRBD1. The starting material was PBMCs, mostly from graft donor cells, obtained 360 days after TCRalphabeta/CD19-depleted stem cell transplant. The sequence derives from a male patient between 10 and 17 years old who had a stem cell transplant for acute lymphoblastic leukemia, so the T cells may come from the graft donor. As DNA, the CDR3 is TGTGCCAGCAGCTCTCCACAGGGGCGCTCCTACGAGCAGTACTTC. This gives the protein CASSSPQGRSYEQYF.